This TCR beta chain emerged from a study of tumour-infiltrating T cells in Burkitt lymphoma. Across the study: The Burkitt lymphoma cohort spanned all epidemiological subtypes. Productive clonality predicted overall and progression-free survival.

From germline, CDR1 is SEHNR and CDR2 FQNEAQ (reference sequence). This CDR3 region has 17 residues. V lost 1 base, J lost 0 bases, and 13 bases lay in between. Here immunoSEQ multiplex PCR was the method, and the copy in TCRdb shows in-frame clones only, minus some. The repertoire holds about 1,300 clones, with 13% as singletons. As regards this clone: What it recognizes is unknown.

Study findings and constraints: Several public clonotypes were shared across many Burkitt lymphoma patients.

The specimen sequenced was tumor tissue. The chain joins TRBV7-9 to TRBJ2-1, with D unclear. The origin of this receptor is a human donor with Burkitt lymphoma. The CDR3 sequence: CASSLVAGLSSYNEQFF. As DNA, the CDR3 is TGTGCCAGCAGCTTAGTGGCAGGTCTGAGCTCCTACAATGAGCAGTTCTTC.